This T cell receptor (beta chain) originates from a study of blood T cell repertoires in COVID-19. Study-level information: Both acute and convalescent COVID-19 samples were obtained from the United States, Italy and Spain.

Clones were sequenced by immunoSEQ multiplex PCR, and TCRdb holds only the in-frame ones, with some missing. The sample includes 200,000 or so clones, 83% of them seen just once. A COVID-19 case was met by exposed participants within 2 weeks before study entry. This CDR3 is built from 14 residues. Per the germline V gene, CDR1 is LNHDA and CDR2 is SQIVND (reference sequence). V was pared by 5 bases and J by 5 bases, with 15 bases between. The chain combines TRBV19 with TRBJ1-1; perhaps TRBD1 as D (6 bases). The specimen sequenced was PBMCs or T cells enriched from blood (not recorded which). The TCR comes from a woman between 50 and 59 years old who had been exposed to COVID-19. CDR3 sequence reads: CASSASSGATEAFF. The CDR3 region has the DNA TGTGCCAGTAGTGCGTCCTCAGGGGCTACTGAAGCTTTCTTT.